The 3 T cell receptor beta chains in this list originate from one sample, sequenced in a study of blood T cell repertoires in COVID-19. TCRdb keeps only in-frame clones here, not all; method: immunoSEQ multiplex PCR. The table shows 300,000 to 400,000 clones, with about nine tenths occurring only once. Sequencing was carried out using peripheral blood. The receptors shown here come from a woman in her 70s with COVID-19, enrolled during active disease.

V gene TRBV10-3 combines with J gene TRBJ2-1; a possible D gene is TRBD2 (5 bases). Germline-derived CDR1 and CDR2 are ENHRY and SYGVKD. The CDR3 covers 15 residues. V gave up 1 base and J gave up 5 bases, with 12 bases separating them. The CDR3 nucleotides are TGTGCCATCAGTGAGTTCCCGACCGGGAACAATGAGCAGTTCTTC. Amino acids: CAISEFPTGNNEQFF.

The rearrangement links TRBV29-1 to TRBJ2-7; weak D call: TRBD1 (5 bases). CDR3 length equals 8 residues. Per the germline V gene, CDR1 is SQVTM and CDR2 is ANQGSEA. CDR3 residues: CRDTGQYF. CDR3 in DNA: TGCAGGGACACCGGGCAGTACTTC.

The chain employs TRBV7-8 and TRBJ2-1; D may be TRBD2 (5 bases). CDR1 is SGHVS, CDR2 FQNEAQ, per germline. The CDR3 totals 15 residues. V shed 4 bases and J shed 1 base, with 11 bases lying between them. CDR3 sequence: CASSSQRVSYNEQFF. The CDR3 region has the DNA TGTGCCAGCAGCTCTCAGAGGGTTTCCTACAATGAGCAGTTCTTC.